Listed below are T cell receptor beta chains from one sample, sequenced in a study of blood T cell repertoires in COVID-19. Data came from immunoSEQ multiplex PCR; TCRdb stores just in-frame clones and leaves some out. The sample lists just under 300,000 clones, approximately 86% seen once, with 1% to 1.5% in the top ten. Sequencing was done on a sample of peripheral blood. Receptor source: a man between 70 and 80 years old with acute or convalescent COVID-19. The CDR3 runs from the conserved cysteine through the conserved F or W. D genes are given only for firm matches. Expanded clones get a size class; other rows say once, few or many, or leave the size out.

clone size: -; J gene: TRBJ1-4; V gene: TRBV12-3/TRBV12-4; D gene: -; CDR3 protein: CATTSVGSEKLFF; CDR3 DNA: TGTGCCACGACCTCGGTGGGGAGTGAAAAACTGTTTTTT
clone size: few; J gene: TRBJ1-5; V gene: TRBV18; D gene: -; CDR3 protein: CASSPASGSNQPQHF; CDR3 DNA: TGTGCCAGCTCACCCGCTTCGGGTAGCAATCAGCCCCAGCATTTT
clone size: few; J gene: TRBJ1-1; V gene: TRBV7-2; D gene: TRBD1; CDR3 protein: CASSDRVGGMTEAFF; CDR3 DNA: TGTGCCAGCAGCGACAGGGTAGGGGGGATGACTGAAGCTTTCTTT
clone size: -; J gene: TRBJ2-5; V gene: TRBV5-6; D gene: TRBD2; CDR3 protein: CASRTGTRETQYF; CDR3 DNA: TGTGCCAGCAGGACCGGGACTAGGGAGACCCAGTACTTC
clone size: few; J gene: TRBJ2-7; V gene: TRBV28; D gene: TRBD2; CDR3 protein: CASSSRTSGRTHYSYEQYF; CDR3 DNA: TGTGCCAGCAGTTCCCGGACTAGCGGGAGGACCCACTACTCCTACGAGCAGTACTTC
clone size: -; J gene: TRBJ2-7; V gene: TRBV28; D gene: TRBD1; CDR3 protein: CASSLETGVGEQYF; CDR3 DNA: TGTGCCAGCAGTTTGGAGACAGGGGTAGGGGAGCAGTACTTC
clone size: -; J gene: TRBJ2-5; V gene: TRBV29-1; D gene: -; CDR3 protein: CSVESTGETQYF; CDR3 DNA: TGCAGCGTTGAGTCAACAGGGGAGACCCAGTACTTC
clone size: -; J gene: TRBJ2-3; V gene: TRBV7-2; D gene: -; CDR3 protein: CASSFQGTQYF; CDR3 DNA: TGTGCCAGCAGCTTTCAGGGAACGCAGTATTTT
clone size: once; J gene: TRBJ1-2; V gene: TRBV2; D gene: -; CDR3 protein: CASISTRQGYGYTF; CDR3 DNA: TGTGCCAGCATTTCGACCAGGCAGGGCTATGGCTACACCTTC
clone size: -; J gene: TRBJ1-5; V gene: TRBV30; D gene: -; CDR3 protein: CAWSGRTDQPQHF; CDR3 DNA: TGTGCCTGGAGTGGCCGGACAGATCAGCCCCAGCATTTT
clone size: -; J gene: TRBJ1-1; V gene: TRBV18; D gene: TRBD1; CDR3 protein: CASSPGTGSNTEAFF; CDR3 DNA: TGTGCCAGCTCACCAGGGACAGGATCGAACACTGAAGCTTTCTTT
clone size: -; J gene: TRBJ2-3; V gene: TRBV6-4; D gene: -; CDR3 protein: CASSSASVAGTQYF; CDR3 DNA: TGTGCCAGCAGTTCTGCTAGCGTTGCGGGTACGCAGTATTTT
clone size: -; J gene: TRBJ1-5; V gene: TRBV7-2; D gene: TRBD1; CDR3 protein: CASSSWAGGLQPQHF; CDR3 DNA: TGTGCCAGCAGCTCGTGGGCAGGGGGCCTTCAGCCCCAGCATTTT
clone size: -; J gene: TRBJ1-6; V gene: TRBV27; D gene: TRBD1; CDR3 protein: CASSPPRGQNNSPLHF; CDR3 DNA: TGTGCCAGCAGTCCACCGAGGGGGCAGAATAATTCACCCCTCCACTTT
clone size: -; J gene: TRBJ2-5; V gene: TRBV30; D gene: TRBD1; CDR3 protein: CAWSRTGEETQYF; CDR3 DNA: TGTGCCTGGAGTAGGACAGGGGAAGAGACCCAGTACTTC
clone size: -; J gene: TRBJ2-3; V gene: TRBV5-4; D gene: TRBD2; CDR3 protein: CASSLMTSGDTDTQYF; CDR3 DNA: TGTGCCAGCAGCCTCATGACTAGCGGGGACACAGATACGCAGTATTTT
clone size: -; J gene: TRBJ1-4; V gene: TRBV5-1; D gene: -; CDR3 protein: CASSLGTTNEKLFF; CDR3 DNA: TGCGCCAGCAGCTTGGGTACAACTAATGAAAAACTGTTTTTT
clone size: -; J gene: TRBJ1-6; V gene: TRBV27; D gene: -; CDR3 protein: CASSWSSYNSPLHF; CDR3 DNA: TGTGCCAGCAGCTGGAGCTCCTATAATTCACCCCTCCACTTT
clone size: -; J gene: TRBJ2-5; V gene: TRBV5-1; D gene: -; CDR3 protein: CASSLGAFGQQETQYF; CDR3 DNA: TGCGCCAGCAGCTTGGGGGCGTTTGGGCAGCAAGAGACCCAGTACTTC
clone size: once; J gene: TRBJ2-1; V gene: TRBV5-1; D gene: TRBD1; CDR3 protein: CASSLRPGQGQNEQFF; CDR3 DNA: TGCGCCAGCAGCTTGCGCCCGGGACAGGGTCAAAATGAGCAGTTCTTC
clone size: -; J gene: TRBJ1-5; V gene: TRBV27; D gene: -; CDR3 protein: CASSSRPQGSNQPQHF; CDR3 DNA: TGTGCCAGCAGTTCGAGACCCCAGGGGAGCAATCAGCCCCAGCATTTT
clone size: -; J gene: TRBJ2-7; V gene: TRBV7-2; D gene: TRBD2; CDR3 protein: CASSYTSGRAYEQYF; CDR3 DNA: TGTGCCAGCAGCTATACTAGCGGGAGGGCCTACGAGCAGTACTTC
clone size: -; J gene: TRBJ2-3; V gene: TRBV18; D gene: -; CDR3 protein: CASSPPAITDTQYF; CDR3 DNA: TGTGCCAGCTCACCACCGGCCATCACAGATACGCAGTATTTT
clone size: -; J gene: TRBJ2-7; V gene: TRBV11-2; D gene: TRBD1; CDR3 protein: CASRKDRGGYEQYF; CDR3 DNA: TGTGCCAGCAGAAAGGACAGGGGAGGCTACGAGCAGTACTTC
clone size: -; J gene: TRBJ2-3; V gene: TRBV4-2; D gene: -; CDR3 protein: CASSKGHNRVAGDTQYF; CDR3 DNA: TGTGCCAGCAGCAAAGGCCATAACAGGGTCGCCGGAGATACGCAGTATTTT